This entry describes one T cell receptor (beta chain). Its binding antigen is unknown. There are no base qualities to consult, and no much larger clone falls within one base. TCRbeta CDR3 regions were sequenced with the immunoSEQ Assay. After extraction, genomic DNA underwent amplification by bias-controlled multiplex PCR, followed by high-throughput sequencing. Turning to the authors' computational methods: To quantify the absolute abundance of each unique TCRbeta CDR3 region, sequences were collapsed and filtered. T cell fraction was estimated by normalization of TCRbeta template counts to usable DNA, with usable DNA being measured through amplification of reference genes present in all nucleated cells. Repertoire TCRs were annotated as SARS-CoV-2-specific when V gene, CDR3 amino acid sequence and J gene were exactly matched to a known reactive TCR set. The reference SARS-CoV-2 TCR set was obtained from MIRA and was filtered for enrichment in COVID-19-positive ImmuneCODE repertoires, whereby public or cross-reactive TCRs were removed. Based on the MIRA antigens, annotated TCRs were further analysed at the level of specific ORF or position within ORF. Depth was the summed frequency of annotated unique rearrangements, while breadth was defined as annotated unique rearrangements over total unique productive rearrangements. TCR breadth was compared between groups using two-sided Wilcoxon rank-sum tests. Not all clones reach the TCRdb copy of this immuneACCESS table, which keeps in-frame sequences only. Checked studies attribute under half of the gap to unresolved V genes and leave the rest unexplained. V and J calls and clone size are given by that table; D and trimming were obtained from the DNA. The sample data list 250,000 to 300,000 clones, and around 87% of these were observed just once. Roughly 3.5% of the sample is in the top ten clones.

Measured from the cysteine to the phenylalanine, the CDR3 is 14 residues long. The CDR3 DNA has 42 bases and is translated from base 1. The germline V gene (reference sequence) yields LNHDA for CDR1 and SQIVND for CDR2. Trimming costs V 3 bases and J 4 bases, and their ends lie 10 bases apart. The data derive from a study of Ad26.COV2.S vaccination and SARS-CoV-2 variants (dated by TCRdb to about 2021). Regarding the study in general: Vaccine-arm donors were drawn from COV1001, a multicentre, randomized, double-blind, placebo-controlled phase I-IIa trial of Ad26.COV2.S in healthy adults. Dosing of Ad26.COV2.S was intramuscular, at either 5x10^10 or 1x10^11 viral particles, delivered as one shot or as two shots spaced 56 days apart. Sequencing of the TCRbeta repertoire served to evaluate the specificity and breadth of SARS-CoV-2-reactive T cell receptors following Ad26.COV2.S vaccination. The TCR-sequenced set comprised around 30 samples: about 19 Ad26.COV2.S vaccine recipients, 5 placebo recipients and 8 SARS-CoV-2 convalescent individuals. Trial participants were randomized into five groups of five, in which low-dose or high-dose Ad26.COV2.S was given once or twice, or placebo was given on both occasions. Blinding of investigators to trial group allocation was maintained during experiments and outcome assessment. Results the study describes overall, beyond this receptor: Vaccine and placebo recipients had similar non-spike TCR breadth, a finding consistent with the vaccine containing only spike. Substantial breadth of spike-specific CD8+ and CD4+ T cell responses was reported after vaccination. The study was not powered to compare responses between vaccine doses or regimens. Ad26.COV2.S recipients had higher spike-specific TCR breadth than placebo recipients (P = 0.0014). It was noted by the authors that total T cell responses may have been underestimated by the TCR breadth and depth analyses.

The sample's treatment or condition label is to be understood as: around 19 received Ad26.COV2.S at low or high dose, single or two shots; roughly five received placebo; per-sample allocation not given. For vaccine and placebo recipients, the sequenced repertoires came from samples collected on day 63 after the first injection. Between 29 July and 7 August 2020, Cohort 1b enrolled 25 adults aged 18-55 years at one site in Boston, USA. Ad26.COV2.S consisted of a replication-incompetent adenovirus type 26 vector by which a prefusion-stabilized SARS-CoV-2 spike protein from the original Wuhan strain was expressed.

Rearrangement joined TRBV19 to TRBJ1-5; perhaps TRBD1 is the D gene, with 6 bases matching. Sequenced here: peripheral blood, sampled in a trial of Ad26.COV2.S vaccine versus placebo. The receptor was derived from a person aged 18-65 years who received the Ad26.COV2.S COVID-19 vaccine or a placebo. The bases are TGTGCCAGTAGTATGGAACAGGGAAATCAGCCCCAGCATTTT. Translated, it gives CASSMEQGNQPQHF.